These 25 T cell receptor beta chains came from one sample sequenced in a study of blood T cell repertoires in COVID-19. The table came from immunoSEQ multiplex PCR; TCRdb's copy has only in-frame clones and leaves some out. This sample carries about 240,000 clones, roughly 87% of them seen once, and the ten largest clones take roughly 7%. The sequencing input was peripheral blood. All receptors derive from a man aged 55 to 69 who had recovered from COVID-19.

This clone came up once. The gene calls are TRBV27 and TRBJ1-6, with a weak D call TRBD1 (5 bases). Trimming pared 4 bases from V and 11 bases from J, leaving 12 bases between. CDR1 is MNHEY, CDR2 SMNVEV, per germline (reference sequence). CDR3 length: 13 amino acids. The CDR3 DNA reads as TGTGCCAGCAGTTGGTTAAAAGGGGCACCCCTCCACTTT. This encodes CASSWLKGAPLHF.

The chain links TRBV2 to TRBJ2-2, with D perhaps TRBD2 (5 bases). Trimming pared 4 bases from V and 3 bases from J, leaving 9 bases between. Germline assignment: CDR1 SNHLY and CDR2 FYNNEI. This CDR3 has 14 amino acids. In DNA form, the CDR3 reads TGTGCCAGCAGTGTTTCCGGGGACACCGGGGAGCTGTTTTTT. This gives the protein CASSVSGDTGELFF.

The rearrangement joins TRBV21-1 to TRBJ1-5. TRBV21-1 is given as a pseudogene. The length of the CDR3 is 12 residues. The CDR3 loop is CASLGGNQPQHF. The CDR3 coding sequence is TGTGCCAGCCTGGGGGGTAATCAGCCCCAGCATTTT.

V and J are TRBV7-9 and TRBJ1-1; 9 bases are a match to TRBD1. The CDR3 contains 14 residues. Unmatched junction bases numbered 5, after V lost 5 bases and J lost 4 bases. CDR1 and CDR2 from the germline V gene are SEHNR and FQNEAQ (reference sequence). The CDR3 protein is CASSPQGAGTEAFF. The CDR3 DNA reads TGTGCCAGCAGCCCACAGGGGGCGGGCACTGAAGCTTTCTTT. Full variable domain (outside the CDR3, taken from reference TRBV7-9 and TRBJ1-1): DTGVSQNPRHKITKRGQNVTFRCDPISEHNRLYWYRQTLGQGPEFLTYFQNEAQLEKSRLLSDRFSAERPKGSFSTLEIQRTEQGDSAMYLCASSPQGAGTEAFFGQGTRLTVV.

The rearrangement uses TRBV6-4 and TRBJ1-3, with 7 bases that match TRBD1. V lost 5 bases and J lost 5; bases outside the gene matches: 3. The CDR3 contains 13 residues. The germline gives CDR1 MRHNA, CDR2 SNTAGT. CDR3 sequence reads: CASSRDRRNTIYF. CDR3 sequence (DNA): TGTGCCAGCAGTAGGGACAGAAGAAACACCATATATTTT.

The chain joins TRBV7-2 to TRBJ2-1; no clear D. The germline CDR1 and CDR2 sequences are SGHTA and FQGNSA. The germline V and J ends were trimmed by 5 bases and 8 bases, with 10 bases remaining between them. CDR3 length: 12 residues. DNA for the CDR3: TGTGCCAGCAGCCTGAATCGGTATGAGCAGTTCTTC. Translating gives CASSLNRYEQFF. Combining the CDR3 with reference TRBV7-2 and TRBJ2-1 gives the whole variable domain GAGVSQSPSNKVTEKGKDVELRCDPISGHTALYWYRQSLGQGLEFLIYFQGNSAPDKSGLPSDRFSAERTGGSVSTLTIQRTQQEDSAVYLCASSLNRYEQFFGPGTRLTVL.

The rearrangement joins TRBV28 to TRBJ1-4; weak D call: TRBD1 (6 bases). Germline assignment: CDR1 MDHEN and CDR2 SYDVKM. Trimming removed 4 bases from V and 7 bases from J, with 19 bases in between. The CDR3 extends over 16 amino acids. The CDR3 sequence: CASSYSDGARGEKLFF. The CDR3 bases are TGTGCCAGCAGTTATTCCGACGGCGCCAGGGGTGAAAAACTGTTTTTT.

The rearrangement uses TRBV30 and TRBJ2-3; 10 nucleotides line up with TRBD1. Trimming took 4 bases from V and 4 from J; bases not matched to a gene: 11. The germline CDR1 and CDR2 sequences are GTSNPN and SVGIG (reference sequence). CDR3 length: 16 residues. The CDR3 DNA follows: TGTGCCTGGAACCCGACCGGGACAGGGGCTGCAGATACGCAGTATTTT. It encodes CAWNPTGTGAADTQYF.

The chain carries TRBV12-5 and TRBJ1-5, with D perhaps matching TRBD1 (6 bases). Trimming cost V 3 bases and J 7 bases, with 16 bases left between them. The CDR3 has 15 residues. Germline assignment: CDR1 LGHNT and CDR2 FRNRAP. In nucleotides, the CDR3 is TGTGCTAGTGGTTTAGGGGCGGGGGCCGGGCAGCCCCAGCATTTT. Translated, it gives CASGLGAGAGQPQHF.

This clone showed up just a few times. The CDR3 nucleotides read TGTGCCAGCAGCTTATCGCGGGGAGCGAAACTGTTTTTT. It codes for CASSLSRGAKLFF. The V and J genes are TRBV7-9 and TRBJ1-4; D is undetermined. With 2 bases removed from V and 11 bases from J, the gap between germline ends came to 12 bases. The CDR3 is 13 residues long. Germline V lookup: CDR1 SEHNR, CDR2 FQNEAQ (reference sequence). The complete variable domain, with remaining parts taken from reference TRBV7-9 and TRBJ1-4, reads DTGVSQNPRHKITKRGQNVTFRCDPISEHNRLYWYRQTLGQGPEFLTYFQNEAQLEKSRLLSDRFSAERPKGSFSTLEIQRTEQGDSAMYLCASSLSRGAKLFFGSGTQLSVL.

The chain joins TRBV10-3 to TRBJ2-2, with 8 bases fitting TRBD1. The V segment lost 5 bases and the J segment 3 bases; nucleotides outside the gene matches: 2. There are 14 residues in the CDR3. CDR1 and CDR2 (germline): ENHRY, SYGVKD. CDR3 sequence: CAISPGGYTGELFF. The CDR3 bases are TGTGCCATCAGTCCAGGGGGCTACACCGGGGAGCTGTTTTTT.

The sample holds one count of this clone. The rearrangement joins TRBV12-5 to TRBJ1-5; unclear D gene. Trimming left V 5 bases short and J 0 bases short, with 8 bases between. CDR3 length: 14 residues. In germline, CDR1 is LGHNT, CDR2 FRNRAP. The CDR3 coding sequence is TGTGCTAGTGGTCTGCGTTTTAGCAATCAGCCCCAGCATTTT. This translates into CASGLRFSNQPQHF. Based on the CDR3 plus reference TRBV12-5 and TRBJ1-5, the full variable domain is DARVTQTPRHKVTEMGQEVTMRCQPILGHNTVFWYRQTMMQGLELLAYFRNRAPLDDSGMPKDRFSAEMPDATLATLKIQPSEPRDSAVYFCASGLRFSNQPQHFGDGTRLSIL.

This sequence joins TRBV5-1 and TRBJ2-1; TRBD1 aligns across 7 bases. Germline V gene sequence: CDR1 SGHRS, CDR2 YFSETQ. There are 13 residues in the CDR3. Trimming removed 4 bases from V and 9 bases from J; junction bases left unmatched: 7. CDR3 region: CASSVGQSGEQFF. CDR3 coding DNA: TGCGCCAGCAGCGTGGGACAGTCGGGTGAGCAGTTCTTC.

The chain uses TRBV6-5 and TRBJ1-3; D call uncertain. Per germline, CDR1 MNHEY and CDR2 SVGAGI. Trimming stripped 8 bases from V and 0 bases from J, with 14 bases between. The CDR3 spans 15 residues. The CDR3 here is CASAITQYSGNTIYF. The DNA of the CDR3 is TGTGCCAGCGCGATCACACAGTACTCTGGAAACACCATATATTTT.

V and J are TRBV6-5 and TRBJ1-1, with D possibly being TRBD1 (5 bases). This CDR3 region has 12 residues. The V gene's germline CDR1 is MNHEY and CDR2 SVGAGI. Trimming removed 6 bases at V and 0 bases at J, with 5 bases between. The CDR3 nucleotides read TGTGCCAGCAGGACAGTGAACACTGAAGCTTTCTTT. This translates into CASRTVNTEAFF.

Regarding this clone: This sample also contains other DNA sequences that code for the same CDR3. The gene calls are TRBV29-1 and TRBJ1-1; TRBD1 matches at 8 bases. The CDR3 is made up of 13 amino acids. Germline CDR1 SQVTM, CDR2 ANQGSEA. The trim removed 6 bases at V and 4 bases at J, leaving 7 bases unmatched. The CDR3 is CSVETGDGTEAFF. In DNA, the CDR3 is TGCAGCGTGGAGACAGGGGATGGCACTGAAGCTTTCTTT.

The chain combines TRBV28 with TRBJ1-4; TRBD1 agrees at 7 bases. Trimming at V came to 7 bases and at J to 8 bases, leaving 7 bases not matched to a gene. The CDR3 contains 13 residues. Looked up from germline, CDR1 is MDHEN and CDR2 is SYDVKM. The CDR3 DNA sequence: TGTGCCAGCAATGAGGGGGCAAGGGAAAAACTGTTTTTT. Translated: CASNEGAREKLFF.

The CDR3, as DNA: TGCGCCAGCAGCCTCCGACAGACCTTGAACTATGGCTACACCTTC. It specifies CASSLRQTLNYGYTF. V and J are TRBV5-1 and TRBJ1-2; D might be TRBD1 (5 bases). The germline gives CDR1 SGHRS, CDR2 YFSETQ. The V gene lost 4 bases and the J gene lost 2 bases, with 15 bases spanning the gap. The CDR3 loop spans 15 amino acids.

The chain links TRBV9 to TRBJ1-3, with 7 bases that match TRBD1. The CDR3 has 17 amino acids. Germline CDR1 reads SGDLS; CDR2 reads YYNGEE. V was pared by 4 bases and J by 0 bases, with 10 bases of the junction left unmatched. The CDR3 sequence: CASSTERGGISGNTIYF. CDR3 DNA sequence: TGTGCCAGCAGCACTGAACGAGGGGGCATCTCTGGAAACACCATATATTTT.

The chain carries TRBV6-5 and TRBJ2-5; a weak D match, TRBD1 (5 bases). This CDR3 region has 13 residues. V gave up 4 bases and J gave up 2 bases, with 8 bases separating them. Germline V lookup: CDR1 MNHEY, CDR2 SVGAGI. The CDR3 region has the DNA TGTGCCAGCAGTTTCAGGGAACAAGAGACCCAGTACTTC. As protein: CASSFREQETQYF.

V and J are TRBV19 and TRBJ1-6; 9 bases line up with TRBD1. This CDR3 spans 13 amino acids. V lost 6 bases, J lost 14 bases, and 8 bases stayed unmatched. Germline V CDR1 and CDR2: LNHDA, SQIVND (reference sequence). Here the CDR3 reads CASSPGQGRSLHF. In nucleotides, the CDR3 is TGTGCCAGTAGCCCGGGACAGGGTCGGTCCCTCCACTTT.

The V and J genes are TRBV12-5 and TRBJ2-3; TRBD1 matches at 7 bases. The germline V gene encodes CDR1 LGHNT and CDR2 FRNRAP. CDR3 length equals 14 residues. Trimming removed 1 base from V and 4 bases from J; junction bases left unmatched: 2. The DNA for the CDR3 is TGTGCTAGTGGTTTGGGAACAGGGGCAGATACGCAGTATTTT. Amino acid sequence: CASGLGTGADTQYF. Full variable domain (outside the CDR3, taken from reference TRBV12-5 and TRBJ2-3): DARVTQTPRHKVTEMGQEVTMRCQPILGHNTVFWYRQTMMQGLELLAYFRNRAPLDDSGMPKDRFSAEMPDATLATLKIQPSEPRDSAVYFCASGLGTGADTQYFGPGTRLTVL.

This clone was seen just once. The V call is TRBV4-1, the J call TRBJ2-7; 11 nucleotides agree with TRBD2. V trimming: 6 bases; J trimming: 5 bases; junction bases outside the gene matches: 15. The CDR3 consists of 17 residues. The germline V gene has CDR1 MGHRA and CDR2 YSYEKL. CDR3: CASSRGIAGGPRNEQYF. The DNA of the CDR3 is TGCGCCAGCAGTCGCGGGATAGCGGGGGGGCCAAGGAACGAGCAGTACTTC.

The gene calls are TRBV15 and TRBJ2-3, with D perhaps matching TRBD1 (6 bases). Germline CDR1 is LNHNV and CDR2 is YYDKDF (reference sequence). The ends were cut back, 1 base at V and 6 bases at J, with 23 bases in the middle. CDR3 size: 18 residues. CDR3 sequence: CATSRGRQGSGVRDTQYF. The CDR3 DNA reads TGTGCCACCAGCAGAGGACGGCAGGGGTCCGGGGTCAGGGATACGCAGTATTTT.

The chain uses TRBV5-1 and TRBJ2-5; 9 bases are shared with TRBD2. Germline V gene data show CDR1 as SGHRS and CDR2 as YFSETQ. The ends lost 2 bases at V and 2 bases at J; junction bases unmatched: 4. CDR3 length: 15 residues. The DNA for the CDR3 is TGCGCCAGCAGCTTCATCCTAGCGGGGCAAGAGACCCAGTACTTC. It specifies CASSFILAGQETQYF.